The entry below gives a single T cell receptor beta chain sequence along with its context. The data stem from a study of T cells after yellow fever vaccination. TCRdb processed the 5' RACE reads anew with MiXCR; each CDR3 protein has one entry. Of 100,000 to 150,000 distinct CDR3 sequences listed, 7.4% are singletons. This CDR3 has 14 amino acids. CDR1 SNHLY and CDR2 FYNNEI come from the germline V gene. V shed 4 bases and J shed 7 bases, with 16 bases lying between them. The receptor's source is a man in his late teens or twenties who received the YFV17D yellow fever vaccine. The rearrangement links TRBV2 to TRBJ1-2; D unresolved. The sample consisted of CD4+ T cells sorted from PBMCs, taken around 10 days after the first yellow fever vaccination. CDR3 residues: CASSGARGPGGYTF. CDR3 coding DNA: TGTGCCAGCAGTGGGGCGAGAGGGCCCGGTGGCTACACCTTC.